The 24 T cell receptor beta chains below were found in one sample sequenced in a study of T cell responses to AZD1222 COVID-19 vaccine (dated by TCRdb to the early 2020s). The method behind the library was the immunoSEQ multiplex PCR assay. TCRdb carries this immuneACCESS record with in-frame sequences only. Its versions omit some clonotypes, under half of them owing to an unresolved V gene in the studies checked, with the rest unexplained. The table for this sample lists approximately 150,000 clones; 90% to 95% of them were counted only once. Of the sample, about 1.5% falls within the top ten clones. The time point label here, explained by the study, means: baseline before first vaccination. Sequenced here: peripheral blood, sampled on day 0 of AZD1222 vaccination. These receptor sequences come from an adult in good health.

The rearrangement uses TRBV9 and TRBJ2-3; D is tentatively TRBD1 or TRBD2 (6 bases each). The CDR3 has 15 residues. CDR1 and CDR2 (germline): SGDLS, YYNGEE. The V and J ends lost 4 bases and 4 bases respectively, with 16 bases between them. CDR3 protein: CASSPHGGSSDTQYF. The CDR3 region has the DNA TGTGCCAGCAGCCCCCACGGGGGCAGTTCAGATACGCAGTATTTT.

J is TRBJ2-7 and V is TRBV30; no definite D call. V was trimmed by 7 bases and J by 1 base, leaving 11 bases between them. The CDR3 is 12 residues long. Germline V gene data show CDR1 as GTSNPN and CDR2 as SVGIG (reference sequence). This CDR3 is CAFHKTSYEQYF. CDR3 sequence (DNA): TGTGCCTTCCATAAGACGTCCTACGAGCAGTACTTC.

V is TRBV5-1 and J is TRBJ1-1, with unresolved D. This CDR3 comprises 14 residues. V was shortened by 4 bases and J by 1 base, with 11 bases between the two germline ends. Germline V lookup: CDR1 SGHRS, CDR2 YFSETQ. The CDR3 DNA is TGCGCCAGCAGCCCCCATCCTGGGAACACTGAAGCTTTCTTT. Its translation is CASSPHPGNTEAFF.

The chain is built from TRBV7-2 and TRBJ1-3, with 7 positions matching TRBD1. Trimming removed 4 bases from V and 4 bases from J; junction bases left unmatched: 16. The CDR3 is made up of 18 amino acids. In germline, CDR1 is SGHTA, CDR2 FQGNSA. In nucleotides, the CDR3 is TGTGCCAGCAGCTCGAGAAGGGAGACAGGGACGAGGGGAAACACCATATATTTT. It translates to CASSSRRETGTRGNTIYF.

This chain links TRBV19 with TRBJ1-1, with D unclear. Trimming took 0 bases from V and 4 from J, leaving 12 bases between them. CDR3 length: 15 amino acids. The germline V gene encodes CDR1 LNHDA and CDR2 SQIVND (reference sequence). The CDR3 DNA follows: TGTGCCAGTAGTATAGATCGTGGTGAGAGCACTGAAGCTTTCTTT. Residues: CASSIDRGESTEAFF.

This chain connects TRBV14 to TRBJ2-7; D may be TRBD1 or TRBD2 (7 bases each). This CDR3 comprises 18 residues. Germline V gene data show CDR1 as SGHDN and CDR2 as FVKESK. V was pared by 1 base and J by 4 bases, with 23 bases between. CDR3 in DNA: TGTGCCAGCAGCCAAGGGTCCAGGGGGAGGGGCGGAGATTACGAGCAGTACTTC. This gives the protein CASSQGSRGRGGDYEQYF.

The chain recombines TRBV6-5 with TRBJ1-2, with D possibly matching TRBD1 (5 bases). Trimming took off 0 bases at V and 7 bases at J, with 15 bases between the two ends. Germline CDR1 MNHEY, CDR2 SVGAGI. The CDR3 contains 15 residues. The CDR3 DNA reads TGTGCCAGCAGTTACTCAAAGGGGCGAATTGGTGGCTACACCTTC. It specifies CASSYSKGRIGGYTF.

This clone was seen a few times. The V gene is TRBV28, the J gene TRBJ2-2; D might be TRBD1 or TRBD2, each matching 5 bases. V shed 6 bases and J shed 2 bases, with 13 bases lying between them. Germline CDR1 MDHEN, CDR2 SYDVKM. The CDR3 loop spans 15 amino acids. The CDR3 reads CASSRPGTNTGELFF. CDR3 in DNA: TGTGCCAGCAGCCGCCCCGGGACCAACACCGGGGAGCTGTTTTTT.

This chain connects TRBV6-5 to TRBJ1-1; the D gene is possibly TRBD1 (5 bases). Germline V CDR1 and CDR2: MNHEY, SVGAGI. This CDR3 has 12 amino acids. V lost 5 bases, J lost 2 bases, and 6 bases lay in between. The CDR3 reads CASSRGNTEAFF. CDR3 nucleotides: TGTGCCAGCAGTCGGGGCAACACTGAAGCTTTCTTT.

V usage is TRBV19 and J usage is TRBJ1-5; weak D call: TRBD1 (5 bases). Trimming removed 7 bases at V and 3 bases at J, with 19 bases between. Per germline, CDR1 LNHDA and CDR2 SQIVND (reference sequence). The CDR3 has 16 amino acids. The CDR3 is CASTSQGRGHNQPQHF. The CDR3 region has the DNA TGTGCCAGTACCTCTCAGGGTCGAGGCCACAATCAGCCCCAGCATTTT.

The V and J genes are TRBV19 and TRBJ2-5, with D perhaps TRBD1 (5 bases). The CDR3 totals 16 residues. V was clipped by 5 bases and J by 2 bases, with 18 bases between them. Per germline, CDR1 LNHDA and CDR2 SQIVND (reference sequence). In DNA form, the CDR3 reads TGTGCCAGTAGTTCGACGCGACAGCGCTCACAAGAGACCCAGTACTTC. It translates to CASSSTRQRSQETQYF.

The chain employs TRBV20-1 and TRBJ1-2, with a tentative D call TRBD1 (6 bases). The CDR3 runs 14 residues. The germline gives CDR1 DFQATT, CDR2 SNEGSKA (reference sequence). V lost 3 bases to trimming and J lost 0 bases, with 11 bases between them. CDR3 nucleotides: TGCAGTGCTAGTCCGGGACACACTAACTATGGCTACACCTTC. Translation: CSASPGHTNYGYTF.

V is TRBV23-1 and J is TRBJ2-2; D may be TRBD1 (6 bases). TRBV23-1 is marked as an open reading frame, function uncertain. CDR3 length: 18 residues. The V end lost 4 bases, the J end lost 0 bases, and 18 bases lay between the germline ends. The CDR3 DNA is TGCGCCAGCAGTCCTCACCTCGATACAGGGCCGAACACCGGGGAGCTGTTTTTT. Translating gives CASSPHLDTGPNTGELFF.

The chain is built from TRBV28 and TRBJ1-2; D is ambiguous. V gave up 8 bases and J gave up 4 bases, with 14 bases separating them. Germline lookup yields CDR1 MDHEN and CDR2 SYDVKM. There are 13 residues in the CDR3. The CDR3 sequence: CASGLAGAYGYTF. The CDR3 nucleotides read TGTGCCAGCGGCCTAGCGGGCGCCTATGGCTACACCTTC.

This sequence joins TRBV10-3 and TRBJ2-4; no reliable D call. CDR1 is ENHRY, CDR2 SYGVKD, per germline. This CDR3 has 12 amino acids. V was cut by 8 bases and J by 0 bases, with 5 bases left in between. The DNA of the CDR3 is TGTGCCATCGGGTTAGCCAAAAACATTCAGTACTTC. Its protein product is CAIGLAKNIQYF.

The V call is TRBV27, the J call TRBJ2-5; TRBD2 agrees at 8 bases. Losses at the gene ends were 10 bases for V and 5 bases for J; bases not matched to a gene: 18. The CDR3 is made up of 16 amino acids. Germline CDR1 and CDR2: MNHEY and SMNVEV (reference sequence). In DNA form, the CDR3 reads TGTGCCACTAACCCTTCTGGGGGTCGCGGGGGGGAGACCCAGTACTTC. Translation: CATNPSGGRGGETQYF.

The chain combines TRBV19 with TRBJ2-1; 11 bases agree with TRBD2. The CDR3 contains 15 residues. The V and J ends lost 5 bases and 9 bases, in that order; junction bases with no gene match: 9. Germline loops: CDR1 LNHDA, CDR2 SQIVND (reference sequence). For the CDR3, the DNA is TGTGCCAGTAGTCTCATAGCGGGAGGGCCGTCTGAGCAGTTCTTC. Translated, it gives CASSLIAGGPSEQFF.

DNA for the CDR3: TGTGCTAGTAGAGAGGGACAGGGGGTGGATCGCAATCAGCCCCAGCATTTT. Translation gives CASREGQGVDRNQPQHF. The rearrangement links TRBV12-5 to TRBJ1-5; 11 bases are shared with TRBD1. Germline V gene lookup returns CDR1 LGHNT and CDR2 FRNRAP. Trimming removed 8 bases from V and 2 bases from J; junction bases left unmatched: 11. CDR3 length: 17 amino acids.

The chain is built from TRBV29-1 and TRBJ1-3; D remains unclear. CDR3 size: 13 residues. Germline V gene data show CDR1 as SQVTM and CDR2 as ANQGSEA. Trimming cost V 7 bases and J 0 bases, with 10 bases left between them. CDR3: CSASESSGNTIYF. DNA for the CDR3: TGCAGCGCCTCAGAGAGCTCTGGAAACACCATATATTTT.

The chain is built from TRBV11-2 and TRBJ1-6; perhaps TRBD1 as D (6 bases). Trimming shortened V by 2 bases and J by 7 bases, and 9 bases separated the two germline ends. This CDR3 comprises 14 residues. Germline V gives CDR1 SGHAT, CDR2 FQNNGV. The CDR3 loop is CASSLTGKNSPLHF. The CDR3 nucleotides read TGTGCCAGCAGCTTAACAGGGAAAAATTCACCCCTCCACTTT. Full variable domain (rest looked up from reference TRBV11-2 and TRBJ1-6): EAGVAQSPRYKIIEKRQSVAFWCNPISGHATLYWYQQILGQGPKLLIQFQNNGVVDDSQLPKDRFSAERLKGVDSTLKIQPAKLEDSAVYLCASSLTGKNSPLHFGNGTRLTVT.

The table lists this clone with a count of one. This chain uses TRBV18 with TRBJ1-1, with TRBD1 as a possible D gene (6 bases). Deletions cut 3 bases from V and 0 bases from J, with 11 bases between. The CDR3 contains 15 residues. Germline V CDR1 and CDR2: KGHSH, LQKENI. CDR3 sequence: CASSPDRDMNTEAFF. CDR3 DNA: TGTGCCAGCTCACCTGACCGGGACATGAACACTGAAGCTTTCTTT.

The chain recombines TRBV7-9 with TRBJ2-7; 8 nucleotides agree with TRBD1. The junction had 6 bases not matched to a gene; V was cut back by 3 bases and J by 5 bases. The CDR3 is 14 amino acids. The germline gives CDR1 SEHNR, CDR2 FQNEAQ (reference sequence). The CDR3 bases are TGTGCCAGCAGCTTCTGGACAGGGAAAAACGAGCAGTACTTC. Translated, it gives CASSFWTGKNEQYF.

This clone was detected once. CDR3 DNA sequence: TGTGCCAGCAGCCAGGGCACTGAAGCTTTCTTT. This encodes CASSQGTEAFF. J is TRBJ1-1 and V is TRBV14, with D hard to call. V shed 3 bases and J shed 4 bases, with 3 bases lying between them. CDR3 size: 11 residues. Germline V gene sequence: CDR1 SGHDN, CDR2 FVKESK.

The V call is TRBV5-1, the J call TRBJ2-7, with TRBD2 as a possible D gene (6 bases). The CDR3 covers 13 residues. Trimming cost V 4 bases and J 6 bases, with 14 bases left between them. Germline V gene data show CDR1 as SGHRS and CDR2 as YFSETQ. The CDR3 region has the DNA TGCGCCAGCAGCATGACCGGGGGAGGCGAGCAGTACTTC. It specifies CASSMTGGGEQYF.